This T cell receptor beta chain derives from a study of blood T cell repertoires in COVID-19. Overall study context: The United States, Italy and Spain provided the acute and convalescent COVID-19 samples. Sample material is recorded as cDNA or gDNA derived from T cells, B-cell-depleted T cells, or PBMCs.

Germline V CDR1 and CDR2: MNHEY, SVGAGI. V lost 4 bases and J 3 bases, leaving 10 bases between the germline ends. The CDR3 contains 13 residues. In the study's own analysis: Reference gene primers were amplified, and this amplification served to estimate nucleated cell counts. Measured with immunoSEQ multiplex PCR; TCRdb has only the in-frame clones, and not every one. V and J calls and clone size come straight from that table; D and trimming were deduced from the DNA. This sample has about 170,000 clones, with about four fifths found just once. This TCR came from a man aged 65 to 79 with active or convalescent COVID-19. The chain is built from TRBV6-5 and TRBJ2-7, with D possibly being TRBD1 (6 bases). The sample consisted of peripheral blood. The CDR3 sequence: CASSWGHLYEQYF. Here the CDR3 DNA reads TGTGCCAGCAGTTGGGGACATCTCTACGAGCAGTACTTC.